This TCR beta chain was retrieved from a study of blood T cells in healthy people across ages. Study-wide points: Relative to aged donors, long-lived donors carried more naive CD4+ cells and displayed higher diversity.

It was with a sample-barcoded 5' primer and a J-beta primer mix that a second PCR of roughly 6 to 12 cycles was run. MiXCR, run by TCRdb on the 5' RACE reads, gives a single entry per CDR3 protein. The data show some 1,500,000 distinct CDR3 sequences, approximately 43% seen once. Deletions cut 6 bases from V and 7 bases from J, with 15 bases between. Per the germline V gene, CDR1 is ENHRY and CDR2 is SYGVKD. CDR3 length: 13 amino acids. Ranging in age from roughly 6 to 95, the donors were healthy Caucasian individuals from Russia. In each sample, at least 6.5 million PBMCs were isolated. As concerns this clonotype: What it binds is unknown.

Material: blood. The J gene is TRBJ2-5, the V gene TRBV10-3; possible D gene TRBD2, 5 bases. This sequence originates from a woman aged 18-29 years in good health. In DNA form, the CDR3 reads TGTGCCATCAGAAACGGACTGGTTGGGACCCAGTACTTC. It is translated as CAIRNGLVGTQYF.